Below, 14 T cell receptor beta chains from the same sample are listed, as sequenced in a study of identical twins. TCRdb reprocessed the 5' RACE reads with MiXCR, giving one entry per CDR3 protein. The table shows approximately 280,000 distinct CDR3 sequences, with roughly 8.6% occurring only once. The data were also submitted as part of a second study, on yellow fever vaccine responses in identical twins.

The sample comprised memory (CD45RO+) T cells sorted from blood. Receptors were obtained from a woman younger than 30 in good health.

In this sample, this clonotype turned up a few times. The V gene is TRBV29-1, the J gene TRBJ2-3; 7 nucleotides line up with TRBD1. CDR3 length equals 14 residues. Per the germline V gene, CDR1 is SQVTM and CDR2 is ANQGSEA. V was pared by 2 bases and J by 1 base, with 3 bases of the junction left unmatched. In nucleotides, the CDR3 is TGCAGCGTTGAAAAAGGGACAGGCACAGATACGCAGTATTTT. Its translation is CSVEKGTGTDTQYF.

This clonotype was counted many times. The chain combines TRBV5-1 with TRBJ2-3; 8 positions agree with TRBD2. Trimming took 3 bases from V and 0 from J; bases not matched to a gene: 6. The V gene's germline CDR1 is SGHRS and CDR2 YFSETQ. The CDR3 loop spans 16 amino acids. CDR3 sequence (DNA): TGCGCCAGCAGCTCCGGCGGGGGGCCTAGCACAGATACGCAGTATTTT. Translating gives CASSSGGGPSTDTQYF.

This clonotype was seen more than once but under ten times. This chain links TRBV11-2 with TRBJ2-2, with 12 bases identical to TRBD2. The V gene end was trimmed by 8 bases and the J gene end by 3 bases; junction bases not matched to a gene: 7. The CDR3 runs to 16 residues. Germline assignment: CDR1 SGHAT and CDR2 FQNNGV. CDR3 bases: TGTGCCAGCCGTGGGCTAGCGGGGGGGTACACCGGGGAGCTGTTTTTT. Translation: CASRGLAGGYTGELFF.

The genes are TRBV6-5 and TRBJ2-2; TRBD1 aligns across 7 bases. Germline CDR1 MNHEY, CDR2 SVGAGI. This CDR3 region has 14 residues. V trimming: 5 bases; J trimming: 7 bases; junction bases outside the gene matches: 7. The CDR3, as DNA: TGTGCCAGCAGTACTAACAGGGGAGTCGGGGAGCTGTTTTTT. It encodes CASSTNRGVGELFF.

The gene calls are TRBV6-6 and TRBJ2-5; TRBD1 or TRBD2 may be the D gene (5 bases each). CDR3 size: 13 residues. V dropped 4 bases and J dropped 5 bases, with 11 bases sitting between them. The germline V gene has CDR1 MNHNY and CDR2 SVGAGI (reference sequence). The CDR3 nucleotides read TGTGCCAGCAGTTGGGGACGTCGGGAGACCCAGTACTTC. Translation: CASSWGRRETQYF.

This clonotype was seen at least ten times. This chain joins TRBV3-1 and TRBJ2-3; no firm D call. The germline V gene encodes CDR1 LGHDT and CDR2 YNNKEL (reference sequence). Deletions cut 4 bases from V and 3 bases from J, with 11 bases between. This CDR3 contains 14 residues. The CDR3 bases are TGTGCCAGCAGCCTTCGGGTGGTTACAGATACGCAGTATTTT. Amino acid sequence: CASSLRVVTDTQYF.

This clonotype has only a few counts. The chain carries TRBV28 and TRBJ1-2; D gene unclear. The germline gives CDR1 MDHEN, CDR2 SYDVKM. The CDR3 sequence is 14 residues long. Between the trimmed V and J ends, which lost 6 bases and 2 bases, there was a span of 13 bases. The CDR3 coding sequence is TGTGCCAGCAGGAACCAGGACGGAAACTATGGCTACACCTTC. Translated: CASRNQDGNYGYTF.

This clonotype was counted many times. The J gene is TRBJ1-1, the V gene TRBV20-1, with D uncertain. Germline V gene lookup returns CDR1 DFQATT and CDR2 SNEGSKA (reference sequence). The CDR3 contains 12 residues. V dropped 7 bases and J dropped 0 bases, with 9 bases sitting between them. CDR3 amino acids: CSGGIMNTEAFF. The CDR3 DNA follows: TGCAGTGGAGGTATTATGAACACTGAAGCTTTCTTT.

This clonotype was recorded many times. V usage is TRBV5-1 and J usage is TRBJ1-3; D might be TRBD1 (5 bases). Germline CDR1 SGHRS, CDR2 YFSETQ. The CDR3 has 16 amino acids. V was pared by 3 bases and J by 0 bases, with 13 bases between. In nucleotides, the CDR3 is TGCGCCAGCAGCTATGACAGTCTAAGCTCTGGAAACACCATATATTTT. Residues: CASSYDSLSSGNTIYF.

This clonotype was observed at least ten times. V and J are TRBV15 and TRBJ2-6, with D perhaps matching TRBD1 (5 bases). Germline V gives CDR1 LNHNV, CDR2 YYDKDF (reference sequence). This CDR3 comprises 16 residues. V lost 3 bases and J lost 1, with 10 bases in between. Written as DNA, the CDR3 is TGTGCCACCAGCAGCATAACAGGATCTGGGGCCAACGTCCTGACTTTC. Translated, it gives CATSSITGSGANVLTF.

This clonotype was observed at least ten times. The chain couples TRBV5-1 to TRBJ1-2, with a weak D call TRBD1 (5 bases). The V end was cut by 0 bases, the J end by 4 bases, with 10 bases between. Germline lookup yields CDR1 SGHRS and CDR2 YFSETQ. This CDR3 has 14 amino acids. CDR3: CASSLDLDSYGYTF. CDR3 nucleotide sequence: TGCGCCAGCAGCTTGGACCTCGACAGCTATGGCTACACCTTC. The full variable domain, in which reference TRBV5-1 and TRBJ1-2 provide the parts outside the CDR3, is KAGVTQTPRYLIKTRGQQVTLSCSPISGHRSVSWYQQTPGQGLQFLFEYFSETQRNKGNFPGRFSGRQFSNSRSEMNVSTLELGDSALYLCASSLDLDSYGYTFGSGTRLTVV.

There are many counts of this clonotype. CDR3 residues: CAISESRGAGNSPLHF. CDR3 bases: TGTGCCATCAGTGAGTCCAGGGGCGCTGGTAATTCACCCCTCCACTTT. The chain links TRBV10-3 to TRBJ1-6, with D perhaps matching TRBD1 (6 bases). V lost 0 bases, J lost 6 bases, and 12 bases lay in between. Germline CDR1 is ENHRY and CDR2 is SYGVKD. The CDR3 totals 16 residues.

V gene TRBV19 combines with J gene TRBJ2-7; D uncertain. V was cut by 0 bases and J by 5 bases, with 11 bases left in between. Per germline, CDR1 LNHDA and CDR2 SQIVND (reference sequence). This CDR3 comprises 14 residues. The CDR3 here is CASSIDYLRDEQYF. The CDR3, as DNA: TGTGCCAGTAGTATAGATTACTTAAGGGACGAGCAGTACTTC.

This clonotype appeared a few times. This CDR3 is CASSFGGTSVTDTQYF. DNA of the CDR3: TGCGCCAGCAGCTTTGGCGGGACTAGCGTCACAGATACGCAGTATTTT. The chain has TRBV5-1 and TRBJ2-3; 10 nucleotides agree with TRBD2. The junction had 5 bases not matched to a gene; V was cut back by 2 bases and J by 2 bases. Germline V CDR1 and CDR2: SGHRS, YFSETQ. The CDR3 consists of 16 residues.